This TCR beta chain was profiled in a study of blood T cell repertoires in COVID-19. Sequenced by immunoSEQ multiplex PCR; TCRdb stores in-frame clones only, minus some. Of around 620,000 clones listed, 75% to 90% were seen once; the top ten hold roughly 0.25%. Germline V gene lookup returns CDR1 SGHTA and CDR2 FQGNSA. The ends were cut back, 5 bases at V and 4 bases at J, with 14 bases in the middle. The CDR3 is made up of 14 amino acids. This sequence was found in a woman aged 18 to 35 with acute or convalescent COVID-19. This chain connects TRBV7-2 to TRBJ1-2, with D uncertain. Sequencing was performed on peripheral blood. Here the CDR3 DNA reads TGTGCCAGCAGCGCCACCTCGGCGGTCTATGGCTACACCTTC. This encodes CASSATSAVYGYTF.